This TCR beta chain came from a study of cytomegalovirus exposure and HLA in healthy donors. About the research overall: Earlier, 95 million to 130 million unique TCR beta sequences were recovered from about 170 million T cells by an analysis.

It was with 60 Vbeta and 13 Jbeta primers that the PCR ran. Measured with immunoSEQ multiplex PCR; TCRdb has only the in-frame clones, and not every one. The table has more than 95,000 clones, roughly 78% seen once. This clone was observed a handful of times. No antigen is known for it. Germline V CDR1 and CDR2: SGHTS, YDEGEE. This CDR3 contains 14 residues. Trimming cost V 0 bases and J 2 bases, with 9 bases left between them. Study-level results: Sequencing likely generated an artifact that appeared as a cluster of highly shared sequence variants.

The sample consisted of PBMCs. This chain joins TRBV5-8 and TRBJ2-7; TRBD1 is a possible D gene (5 bases). This TCR came from a man in his thirties or forties in good health and CMV-seronegative. The CDR3 DNA follows: TGTGCCAGCAGCTTGGAGGGGAACCCCTACGAGCAGTACTTC. It encodes CASSLEGNPYEQYF. The complete variable domain, with remaining parts taken from reference TRBV5-8 and TRBJ2-7, reads EAGVTQSPTHLIKTRGQQATLRCSPISGHTSVYWYQQALGLGLQFLLWYDEGEERNRGNFPPRFSGRQFPNYSSELNVNALELEDSALYLCASSLEGNPYEQYFGPGTRLTVT.